These 32 T cell receptor beta chains share one sample of origin, sequenced in a study of shared clonotypes between healthy human individuals. Sequenced by immunoSEQ multiplex PCR; TCRdb stores in-frame clones only, minus some. The table includes 490,000 or so clones, 75% to 85% detected once. Sequenced sample: PBMCs. Receptor source: a woman in her 40s in good health. Some clones in this sample may be carry-over from other donors' samples.

The gene calls are TRBV28 and TRBJ1-5, with no clear D. Trimming pared 10 bases from V and 5 bases from J, leaving 15 bases between. Germline V CDR1 and CDR2: MDHEN, SYDVKM. CDR3 length: 13 residues. The CDR3, as DNA: TGTGCCACTTCGGCCTGGGGAGATCAGCCCCAGCATTTT. Protein product: CATSAWGDQPQHF.

V and J are TRBV9 and TRBJ1-1; D is ambiguous. V was cut by 3 bases and J by 4 bases, with 16 bases left in between. Per the germline V gene, CDR1 is SGDLS and CDR2 is YYNGEE. The CDR3 has 15 residues. The CDR3 protein is CASSALPTLATEAFF. The CDR3 DNA sequence: TGTGCCAGCAGCGCCTTACCGACTTTGGCCACTGAAGCTTTCTTT.

Of note for this clone: In the same sample, other DNA sequences code for this CDR3. The J gene is TRBJ1-1, the V gene TRBV18, with a possible D match to TRBD1 (5 bases). Germline loops: CDR1 KGHSH, CDR2 LQKENI. V lost 6 bases, J lost 2 bases, and 10 bases lay in between. The CDR3 has 13 residues. CDR3: CASSPGQNTEAFF. The CDR3 DNA sequence: TGTGCCAGCTCCCCGGGGCAAAACACTGAAGCTTTCTTT.

Remarks on this clone: A much larger clone is a single base away; this may be a read error. This chain links TRBV28 with TRBJ2-1; D is ambiguous. This CDR3 has 11 residues. Germline V gene lookup returns CDR1 MDHEN and CDR2 SYDVKM. V lost 4 bases and J lost 3, with 1 base in between. CDR3 DNA: TGTGCCAGCAGTTACTACAATGAGCAGTTCTTC. It encodes CASSYYNEQFF.

This rearrangement joins TRBV11-2 to TRBJ2-1, with a weak D call TRBD2 (6 bases). V was pared by 3 bases and J by 8 bases, with 11 bases between. This CDR3 has 13 amino acids. Per the germline V gene, CDR1 is SGHAT and CDR2 is FQNNGV. CDR3 DNA: TGTGCCAGCAGCTTGGGGGGTTTGGATGAGCAGTTCTTC. Protein product: CASSLGGLDEQFF.

The V gene is TRBV5-4, the J gene TRBJ2-3; 13 bases fit TRBD2. CDR3 length: 15 residues. V gave up 9 bases and J gave up 4 bases; unmatched junction bases: 8. CDR1 is SGHNT and CDR2 is YYREEE in the germline V gene (reference sequence). This CDR3 is CATSTSGRSSDTQYF. In nucleotides, the CDR3 is TGTGCCACCTCGACTAGCGGGAGGTCCTCAGATACGCAGTATTTT.

The J gene is TRBJ2-7, the V gene TRBV5-4, with no clear D. With 1 base removed from V and 4 bases from J, the gap between germline ends came to 6 bases. Germline CDR1 reads SGHNT; CDR2 reads YYREEE (reference sequence). The length of the CDR3 is 12 residues. This CDR3 is CASSLNPYEQYF. The CDR3 coding sequence is TGTGCCAGCAGCTTGAACCCTTACGAGCAGTACTTC.

This clone was seen a handful of times. V is TRBV2 and J is TRBJ1-5; no firm D call. This CDR3 region has 11 residues. CDR1 and CDR2 (germline): SNHLY, FYNNEI. Trimming took off 3 bases at V and 14 bases at J, with 11 bases between the two ends. CDR3 bases: TGTGCCAGCAGTGACCTCAGGTTGAAGCATTTT. It is translated as CASSDLRLKHF.

This clone appeared once. V gene TRBV9 combines with J gene TRBJ2-7; either TRBD1 or TRBD2 may fit D (5 bases each). The CDR3 runs 15 residues. Deletions cut 3 bases from V and 2 bases from J, with 15 bases between. Germline V gene data show CDR1 as SGDLS and CDR2 as YYNGEE. The CDR3 sequence is CASSAGATTPYEQYF. As DNA, the CDR3 is TGTGCCAGCAGCGCCGGGGCCACCACCCCCTACGAGCAGTACTTC.

The rearrangement links TRBV15 to TRBJ2-3; no definite D call. There are 15 residues in the CDR3. The V gene's germline CDR1 is LNHNV and CDR2 YYDKDF (reference sequence). Deletions cut 1 base from V and 4 bases from J, with 12 bases between. The CDR3 DNA follows: TGTGCCACCAGCAGAGCCCGAGTAGGAGCAGATACGCAGTATTTT. Encoded protein: CATSRARVGADTQYF.

This chain connects TRBV6-4 to TRBJ2-1, with a possible D match to TRBD2 (6 bases). This CDR3 has 14 amino acids. The ends were cut back, 6 bases at V and 8 bases at J, with 17 bases in the middle. The germline CDR1 and CDR2 sequences are MRHNA and SNTAGT. The CDR3 here is CASSPGGSYHEQFF. Here the CDR3 DNA reads TGTGCCAGCAGCCCCGGGGGTAGCTATCATGAGCAGTTCTTC.

The chain is built from TRBV11-2 and TRBJ2-2; 9 positions match TRBD2. CDR1 is SGHAT and CDR2 is FQNNGV in the germline V gene. This CDR3 is 16 amino acids long. Germline trimming cut 0 bases from V and 8 bases from J; bases unmatched to any gene: 7. The DNA of the CDR3 is TGTGCCAGCAGCTTAGATGGTAGCGGGAGCGGTGGGGAGCTGTTTTTT. This encodes CASSLDGSGSGGELFF.

The rearrangement uses TRBV7-9 and TRBJ2-7; a weak D match, TRBD1 (6 bases). The V end lost 0 bases, the J end lost 3 bases, and 12 bases lay between the germline ends. CDR3 length: 15 residues. Germline lookup yields CDR1 SEHNR and CDR2 FQNEAQ (reference sequence). The CDR3 spells CASSLAPGQFYEQYF. The CDR3, as DNA: TGTGCCAGCAGCTTAGCACCGGGACAATTCTACGAGCAGTACTTC.

This clone appeared a few times. This chain connects TRBV7-8 to TRBJ2-7; 11 bases fit TRBD2. This CDR3 has 18 amino acids. V lost 8 bases to trimming and J lost 0 bases; unmatched junction nucleotides: 15. Germline V gene lookup returns CDR1 SGHVS and CDR2 FQNEAQ. CDR3 DNA: TGTGCCAGCCTCCCTACCGGGACTAGCGGATCTCTCTCCTACGAGCAGTACTTC. Translation: CASLPTGTSGSLSYEQYF.

As for this clone: This likely came from a read error, as a far larger clone is one base away. This rearrangement joins TRBV7-9 to TRBJ2-2; 7 bases are shared with TRBD2. Germline V gene data show CDR1 as SEHNR and CDR2 as FQNEAQ (reference sequence). The CDR3 extends over 15 amino acids. The CDR3 protein is CASSLGTSDTGELLF. CDR3 nucleotide sequence: TGTGCCAGCAGCTTAGGCACTAGCGACACCGGGGAGCTGCTTTTT. The variable domain in full, with the rest retrieved from reference TRBV7-9 and TRBJ2-2, is DTGVSQNPRHKITKRGQNVTFRCDPISEHNRLYWYRQTLGQGPEFLTYFQNEAQLEKSRLLSDRFSAERPKGSFSTLEIQRTEQGDSAMYLCASSLGTSDTGELLFGEGSRLTVL.

The chain combines TRBV28 with TRBJ2-7; D is possibly TRBD2 (5 bases). The V and J ends lost 3 bases and 3 bases respectively, with 9 bases between them. The germline V gene encodes CDR1 MDHEN and CDR2 SYDVKM. CDR3 length equals 13 residues. This CDR3 is CASSLVGDYEQYF. CDR3 bases: TGTGCCAGCAGTTTGGTGGGAGACTACGAGCAGTACTTC.

The chain uses TRBV5-1 and TRBJ2-7, with D uncertain. CDR3 length equals 10 residues. CDR1 is SGHRS, CDR2 YFSETQ, per germline. V lost 4 bases, J lost 3 bases, and 2 bases lay in between. The chain's CDR3 is CASSIYEQYF. CDR3 DNA: TGCGCCAGCAGCATCTACGAGCAGTACTTC.

The rearrangement links TRBV5-1 to TRBJ1-1, with D perhaps matching TRBD1 (5 bases). Trimming shortened V by 5 bases and J by 1 base, and 12 bases separated the two germline ends. Per germline, CDR1 SGHRS and CDR2 YFSETQ. There are 14 residues in the CDR3. CDR3 nucleotide sequence: TGCGCCAGCAGTTCAGGGTCTGGGAACACTGAAGCTTTCTTT. This encodes CASSSGSGNTEAFF.

The rearrangement uses TRBV19 and TRBJ2-3, with 8 bases lining up with TRBD1. This CDR3 region has 13 residues. The germline CDR1 and CDR2 sequences are LNHDA and SQIVND (reference sequence). V shed 5 bases and J 6 bases; nucleotides not matched to a gene: 4. The chain's CDR3 is CASSDRGADTQYF. The CDR3 DNA reads as TGTGCCAGTAGTGACAGGGGAGCGGATACGCAGTATTTT.

This chain joins TRBV7-8 and TRBJ1-2; TRBD1 is a possible D gene (5 bases). Trimming took 5 bases from V and 4 from J, leaving 11 bases between them. Germline assignment: CDR1 SGHVS and CDR2 FQNEAQ. This CDR3 has 13 amino acids. The CDR3 here is CASSPGGSYGYTF. The CDR3 DNA reads TGTGCCAGCAGCCCCGGGGGGTCCTATGGCTACACCTTC.

This chain joins TRBV6-4 and TRBJ2-7; D is undetermined. There are 18 residues in the CDR3. Germline CDR1 is MRHNA and CDR2 is SNTAGT. The ends were cut back, 7 bases at V and 0 bases at J, with 25 bases in the middle. CDR3 sequence reads: CASMLSRKRSFDSYEQYF. Written as DNA, the CDR3 is TGTGCCAGCATGTTGAGCAGGAAGAGGAGTTTTGACTCCTACGAGCAGTACTTC.

This chain connects TRBV7-8 to TRBJ1-1, with 8 bases fitting TRBD1. Losses at the gene ends were 1 base for V and 1 base for J; bases not matched to a gene: 2. Germline CDR1 is SGHVS and CDR2 is FQNEAQ. This CDR3 comprises 15 residues. The DNA of the CDR3 is TGTGCCAGCAGCTTAGGTGGGACAGGGAACACTGAAGCTTTCTTT. This gives the protein CASSLGGTGNTEAFF.

The CDR3 nucleotides read TGTGCCAGCAGTTTAGGGGGCGAAAAACTGTTTTTT. Translation gives CASSLGGEKLFF. The chain combines TRBV28 with TRBJ1-4, with TRBD1 as a possible D gene (6 bases). CDR1 and CDR2 (germline): MDHEN, SYDVKM. V was trimmed by 2 bases and J by 8 bases, leaving 6 bases between them. The CDR3 extends over 12 amino acids.

This clone was counted a single time. This sequence joins TRBV6-1 and TRBJ1-5, with 7 bases that match TRBD1. CDR1 is MNHNS and CDR2 is SASEGT in the germline V gene. The V and J ends lost 1 base and 3 bases, in that order; junction bases with no gene match: 27. The CDR3 consists of 23 residues. The DNA for the CDR3 is TGTGCCAGCAGTGAAGGTGGATTGGCGACCTCTGGGACAGCACACCCCCACAATCAGCCCCAGCATTTT. It encodes CASSEGGLATSGTAHPHNQPQHF.

This clone was seen only once. One end of the junction varies from germline; a read error may be responsible. J is TRBJ2-7 and V is TRBV7-9; D might be TRBD1 or TRBD2, each matching 5 bases. The CDR3 length is 11 residues. Germline V gene data show CDR1 as SEHNR and CDR2 as FQNEAQ (reference sequence). CDR3 in amino acids: CASSLAGTHHF. For the CDR3, the DNA is TGTGCCAGCAGCTTGGCCGGGACCCACCACTTC. The variable domain in full, with the rest retrieved from reference TRBV7-9 and TRBJ2-7, is DTGVSQNPRHKITKRGQNVTFRCDPISEHNRLYWYRQTLGQGPEFLTYFQNEAQLEKSRLLSDRFSAERPKGSFSTLEIQRTEQGDSAMYLCASSLAGTHHFGPGTRLTVT.

Concerning this clone itself: This sample also contains other DNA sequences that code for the same CDR3. The rearrangement uses TRBV9 and TRBJ1-1; 8 bases are a match to TRBD1. Trimming at V came to 1 base and at J to 6 bases, leaving 2 bases not matched to a gene. Germline-derived CDR1 and CDR2 are SGDLS and YYNGEE. The CDR3 spans 13 residues. CDR3: CASSVSQGAEAFF. Here the CDR3 DNA reads TGTGCCAGCAGCGTATCACAGGGGGCTGAAGCTTTCTTT. Combining the CDR3 with reference TRBV9 and TRBJ1-1 gives the whole variable domain DSGVTQTPKHLITATGQRVTLRCSPRSGDLSVYWYQQSLDQGLQFLIQYYNGEERAKGNILERFSAQQFPDLHSELNLSSLELGDSALYFCASSVSQGAEAFFGQGTRLTVV.

The chain links TRBV6-5 to TRBJ2-7; a possible D gene is TRBD1 (6 bases). V dropped 0 bases and J dropped 3 bases, with 15 bases sitting between them. CDR1 MNHEY and CDR2 SVGAGI come from the germline V gene. This CDR3 region has 16 residues. The CDR3 reads CASSYSISAGVYEQYF. CDR3 nucleotides: TGTGCCAGCAGTTACTCGATTTCGGCAGGGGTCTACGAGCAGTACTTC.

Comment on this clone: Other DNA sequences of this sample code for an identical CDR3. The chain has TRBV19 and TRBJ2-5; D not certain. Germline V gene lookup returns CDR1 LNHDA and CDR2 SQIVND (reference sequence). The CDR3 consists of 12 residues. Trimming pared 3 bases from V and 5 bases from J, leaving 7 bases between. CDR3 sequence: CASSIGGETQYF. The CDR3 DNA sequence: TGTGCCAGTAGTATCGGCGGCGAGACCCAGTACTTC.

The chain recombines TRBV7-6 with TRBJ1-3, with 8 bases lining up with TRBD1. There are 15 residues in the CDR3. The germline gives CDR1 SGHVS, CDR2 FNYEAQ. J was trimmed by 7 bases and V by 5 bases; bases with no gene match: 10. For the CDR3, the DNA is TGTGCCAGCAGCCCACAAACGGGACAGGTTAACACCATATATTTT. This codes for CASSPQTGQVNTIYF.

The chain is built from TRBV7-9 and TRBJ2-1; perhaps D is TRBD1 or TRBD2 (5 bases each). CDR1 and CDR2 from the germline V gene are SEHNR and FQNEAQ (reference sequence). This CDR3 is 14 amino acids long. Trimming took 5 bases from V and 7 from J, leaving 15 bases between them. The CDR3, as DNA: TGTGCCAGCAGCCAGTGGGACGGCCTGAATGAGCAGTTCTTC. This encodes CASSQWDGLNEQFF.

V usage is TRBV19 and J usage is TRBJ2-3; TRBD1 matches 7 bases. Germline V lookup: CDR1 LNHDA, CDR2 SQIVND (reference sequence). This CDR3 has 14 residues. V was clipped by 5 bases and J by 2 bases; unmatched bases: 4. Here the CDR3 DNA reads TGTGCCAGTAGTGTGGGACAGCCCACAGATACGCAGTATTTT. Encoded protein: CASSVGQPTDTQYF.

V gene TRBV30 combines with J gene TRBJ2-1; D call uncertain. Germline lookup yields CDR1 GTSNPN and CDR2 SVGIG (reference sequence). CDR3 length: 13 residues. V lost 0 bases and J lost 7, with 10 bases in between. The CDR3 is CAWSVVVPNEQFF. The CDR3 DNA sequence: TGTGCCTGGAGTGTCGTAGTGCCTAATGAGCAGTTCTTC.